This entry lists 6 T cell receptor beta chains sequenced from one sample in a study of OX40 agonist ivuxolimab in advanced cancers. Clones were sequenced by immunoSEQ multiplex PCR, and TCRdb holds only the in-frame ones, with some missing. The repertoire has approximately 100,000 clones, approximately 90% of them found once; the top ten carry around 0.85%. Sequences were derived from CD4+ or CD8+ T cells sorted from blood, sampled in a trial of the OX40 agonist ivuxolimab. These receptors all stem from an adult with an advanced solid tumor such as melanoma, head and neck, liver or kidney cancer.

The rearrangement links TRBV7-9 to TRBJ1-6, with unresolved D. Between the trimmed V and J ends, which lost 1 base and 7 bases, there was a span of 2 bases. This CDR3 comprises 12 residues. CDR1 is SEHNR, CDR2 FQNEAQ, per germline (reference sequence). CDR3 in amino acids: CASSLVNSPLHF. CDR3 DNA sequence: TGTGCCAGCAGCTTAGTCAATTCACCCCTCCACTTT.

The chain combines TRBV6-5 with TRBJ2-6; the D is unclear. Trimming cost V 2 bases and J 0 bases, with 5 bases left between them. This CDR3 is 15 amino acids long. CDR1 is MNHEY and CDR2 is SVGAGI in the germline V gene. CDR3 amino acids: CASSYARSGANVLTF. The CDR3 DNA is TGTGCCAGCAGTTACGCCCGCTCTGGGGCCAACGTCCTGACTTTC.

In DNA, the CDR3 is TGTGCCAGCACCTCCGGGGGACAGGGAATGGAGACCCAGTACTTC. It specifies CASTSGGQGMETQYF. This chain links TRBV28 with TRBJ2-5; TRBD1 aligns across 9 bases. Germline CDR1 MDHEN, CDR2 SYDVKM. Trimming at V came to 7 bases and at J to 5 bases, leaving 11 bases not matched to a gene. The length of the CDR3 is 15 residues.

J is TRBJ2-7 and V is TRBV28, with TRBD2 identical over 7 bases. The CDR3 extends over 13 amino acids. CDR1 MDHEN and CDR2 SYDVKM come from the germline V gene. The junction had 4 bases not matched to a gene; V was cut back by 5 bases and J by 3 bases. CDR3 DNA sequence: TGTGCCAGCAGTGGGGGGAGGGTCTACGAGCAGTACTTC. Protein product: CASSGGRVYEQYF. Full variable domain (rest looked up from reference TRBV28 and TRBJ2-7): DVKVTQSSRYLVKRTGEKVFLECVQDMDHENMFWYRQDPGLGLRLIYFSYDVKMKEKGDIPEGYSVSREKKERFSLILESASTNQTSMYLCASSGGRVYEQYFGPGTRLTVT.

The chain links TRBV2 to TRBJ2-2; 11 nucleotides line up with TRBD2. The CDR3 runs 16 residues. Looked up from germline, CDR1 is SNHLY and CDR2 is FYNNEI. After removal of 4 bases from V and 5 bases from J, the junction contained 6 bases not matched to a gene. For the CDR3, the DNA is TGTGCCAGCAGTGGCCTAGCGGGGGGACAAACCGGGGAGCTGTTTTTT. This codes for CASSGLAGGQTGELFF.

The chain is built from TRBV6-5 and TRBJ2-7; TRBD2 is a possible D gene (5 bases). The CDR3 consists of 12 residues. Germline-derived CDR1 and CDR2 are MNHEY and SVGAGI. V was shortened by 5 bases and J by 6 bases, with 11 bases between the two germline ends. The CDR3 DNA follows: TGTGCCAGCAGTCCCATTGGGAGCGAGCAGTACTTC. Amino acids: CASSPIGSEQYF.